Here is one TCR beta chain with its context. The antigen is undetermined. This sample is drawn from a study of vaccination effects on CD4 cells after COVID-19. Germline-derived CDR1 and CDR2 are LNHDA and SQIVND (reference sequence). Germline trimming cut 5 bases from V and 2 bases from J; bases unmatched to any gene: 3. The CDR3 length is 14 residues. Using viral peptide pools, the ViraFEST assay grew out antigen-specific CD4+ T cells prior to sequencing. Cells that had been cultured for nine to eleven days were the source of isolated CD4+ T cells. Two-dose vaccination with either BNT162b2 or mRNA-1273 was given to the participants. It was with approximately 10 IU/ml IL-2 and around 10 ug/ml peptides that 1.5 million to 2 million PBMC per well were cultured. Repertoires were generated with immunoSEQ multiplex PCR, while TCRdb's copy carries only in-frame clones and drops some. This sample has roughly 34,000 clones, with more than 75% found just once.

General observations from the study: Clones of infection and vaccine origin contracted markedly late after vaccination.

J is TRBJ1-5 and V is TRBV19; 7 bases match TRBD1. This specimen consisted of CD4+ T cells from PBMCs cultured with HCoV-NL63 spike peptides, obtained after COVID-19 vaccination. The TCR was taken from a human donor who received a COVID-19 vaccine. Some clones in this sample may be carry-over from other donors' samples. The CDR3 region is CASSLGQGNQPQHF. CDR3 nucleotide sequence: TGTGCCAGTAGTTTAGGACAGGGCAATCAGCCCCAGCATTTT.